The T cell receptor beta chain under discussion was sequenced for a study of molecular identifiers for immune sequencing clone quantification (dated 2018 in TCRdb). In the study overall: For a replicate experiment, the RNA from either about 20,000 or 100,000 naive CD8 T cells was divided into five aliquots, and four of those aliquots went on to sequencing. This methods study benchmarked molecular-identifier clustering-based TCR repertoire sequencing (MIDCIRS) and TCR RNA copy counting, using CD8 T cells to do so.

Libraries of naive CD8 T cells were built from anywhere between about 20,000 and 1,000,000 sorted cells, with 10%, 30% or 50% of the purified RNA used. Naive CD8 T cells, defined as CD8+CD4-CCR7+CD45RA+, were FACS-sorted into RLT Plus buffer on a BD FACSAria II. Detection sensitivity was tested by spiking Jurkat RNA equal to ten or so TCR copies' worth into samples containing roughly 19,000-1,000,000 naive CD8 T cells. CD8 T cells were enriched with RosetteSep CD8+ T Cell Enrichment Cocktail and Ficoll-Paque, followed by ACK red cell lysis. Library construction relied on PCR. TCRdb records NextSeq 500 as the sequencer. Bulk TCR libraries were generated as previously described, with the TCR primers listed in Table S5 used. Total RNA was purified with the Qiagen AllPrep DNA/RNA kit. Before analysis, reads from multiple sequencing runs of one library were combined. The study's processing was this. Reads were retained only if their TCR constant sequence matched exactly, and those retained reads were trimmed to 150 nt and grouped according to their 12-nt molecular barcodes. Reads inside each barcode group were sub-clustered using a 15% Levenshtein threshold, and a quality-weighted consensus sequence was constructed for each RNA molecule. Non-functional sequences were removed, as were lower-count sequences one edit away from another. Based on a fit of two negative binomial distributions, barcode sub-clusters having less than 20% of the maximum read count were discarded. The public reads were run again by TCRdb, first through fastp at Q25 and then through MiXCR, and only productive beta chains were kept. Entries that share a CDR3 protein sequence are merged under the most common genes and DNA. The V and J calls here are based on TCRdb, not the publication. The table for this sample lists 10,000 to 12,000 distinct CDR3 sequences; roughly 22% of them were counted only once. Around 1.5% of the sample is held by the ten biggest clonotypes.

Reading the germline V gene (reference sequence) gives CDR1 LNHNV and CDR2 YYDKDF. Reading from cysteine to phenylalanine, the CDR3 counts 15 amino acids. The CDR3 DNA has 45 bases and is translated from base 1. V and J lose 1 base and 6 bases, and a span of 13 bases separates them. The sample holds many counts of this clonotype. This receptor's antigen is unknown. One base away there is no much larger clone; base qualities are not given. Results and caveats for the whole study, not just this receptor: When barcode sub-clustering was left out, chimeric consensus sequences inflated TCR diversity, with chimeras reaching as high as 47%. The naive libraries included spiked-in Jurkat TCR RNA (10 copies' worth), and this RNA is not part of the donor repertoire. About three recovered TCR RNA copies per cell were obtained by modeling, versus approximately 9 by digital PCR, implying a capture efficiency of around 28%. Identical TCR molecules sharing a barcode could cause highly expanded clone sizes to be underestimated. In CMV-specific effector cells, over 99% of molecules were held by clones above 20 RNA copies, whereas under 1% of molecules were held by such clones in naive cells. A single cell's worth of spiked-in Jurkat TCR RNA was reported detectable even among 850,000 to 1,000,000 naive CD8 T cells.

This clonotype was sampled from a human donor in good health. Some libraries in this study had Jurkat cell RNA spiked in. This chain is built from TRBV15 and TRBJ2-1; the D gene is perhaps TRBD2, on 6 matching bases. Sequencing was done on a sample of naive CD8+ T cells from blood, with Jurkat cell RNA spiked in. Per the publication, the cell subset or site label means: FACS-sorted CD8+CD4-CCR7+CD45RA+ naive T cells. The CDR3 region reads CATSRGVVSGNEQFF. The sequenced DNA: TGTGCCACCAGCAGAGGGGTGGTTAGCGGCAATGAGCAGTTCTTC.